This T cell receptor (beta chain) was sequenced in a study of T cells in Graves' hyperthyroidism and ophthalmopathy (dated by TCRdb to the late 2010s). Turning to the overall study: Peripheral blood was sampled at the time of initial diagnosis, prior to any treatment. Once sampling was done, hyperthyroidism patients were given methimazole at a starting dose of 30 mg daily, whereas ophthalmopathy patients were given high-dose intravenous methylprednisolone. Thyroid tissue and blood T-cell repertoires from about six Graves' hyperthyroidism patients were also compared in the study. For training and testing, the 110 or so patients in the discovery cohort were randomly divided in a 7:3 ratio. Prospective prediction of ophthalmopathy was tested in an independent validation cohort consisting of fewer than 20 hyperthyroidism patients and about 17 patients who later progressed to ophthalmopathy. TCR V-J signatures able to tell the groups apart were searched for in a discovery cohort of 100 patients, of whom about 40 had Graves' ophthalmopathy and more than 55 had stable Graves' hyperthyroidism. The paper reports TCR Vbeta CDR3 sequencing of roughly 140 peripheral blood samples: around 45 ophthalmopathy, fewer than 80 hyperthyroidism and around 17 progressor patients.

Paper-wide results and their limitations: During validation, the model predicted progression to ophthalmopathy a median of approximately six months ahead of onset, with approximately 71% sensitivity and 72.22% specificity. Ophthalmopathy was separated from stable hyperthyroidism by a 13 V-J signature model, with around 88% sensitivity and approximately 81% specificity obtained in cross-validation and 80%/75% obtained in testing. No statistical method was used to fix the sample size in advance, and group allocation was not hidden from the investigators. Most expanded thyroid clonotypes (frequency above 0.001) were also found in blood, which suggests that blood repertoires may mirror thyroid immune responses.

Per the germline V gene, MRHNA is the CDR1 and SNTAGT is the CDR2. V sheds 6 bases and J sheds 7 bases, leaving 19 bases between their ends. Including cysteine and phenylalanine, the CDR3 has 14 amino acids. This entry keeps only the CDR3 DNA: 42 bases, framed from base 1. A remark on this clonotype: Its specific antigen is unknown. Base qualities are missing; no much larger clone stands one base away.

Stable Graves' hyperthyroidism was defined as the absence of progression to ophthalmopathy over 18 months of follow-up. Hyperthyroidism patients were newly diagnosed, with disease duration under 2 months, and aged 18 to 65 years. Exclusion was applied to patients with uncontrolled infections, other autoimmune diseases, pregnancy or lactation. Diagnoses were based on clinical symptoms, serum thyroxine and TRAb, thyroid ultrasound and orbital computed tomography. PBMCs were isolated from 10 ml of fresh peripheral blood by Ficoll-Paque density gradient centrifugation. Total RNA was extracted with Trizol reagent, and quality was checked on an Agilent 2100 Bioanalyzer. The TCR beta CDR3 regions were amplified from RNA transcripts. A first-round RT-PCR of the TCR CDR3 used the HTBI primer set with the Qiagen OneStep RT-PCR kit. Libraries were constructed in a second round of multiplex PCR, after which size selection and purification were carried out. Paired-end sequencing of the libraries was performed with 100 bp reads on an Illumina HiSeq2000. Per the original workflow: SOAPnuke was used to process the raw data, with reads discarded if the reads contained adapters or uncalled bases, had a mean Phred below 15, or lacked an exact constant-primer or identifier match. COPE v1.2.5 was used to merge the high-quality paired reads, and each unique nucleotide sequence was defined as a clonotype. MiTCR v1.1 was used to align clonotypes to the IMGT TRBV, TRBD and TRBJ reference segments. Analysis was restricted to V-J combinations with a frequency above 0.0001, which covered roughly 99% of repertoires. A TCS score was defined as the ratio of F50 (clonal expansion) to E x V (chaos), with BLOSUM62-based TCRdist applied between CDR3 peptides within each V-J. Welch's t-statistics and random forest reduced fewer than 600 V-J features to roughly 13, which were used in a naive Bayes classifier (R e1071). TCRdb trimmed the raw reads at Q25, called clones with MiXCR and kept productive beta chains. Rows matching on CDR3 protein sequence are summarized as one entry with the most common DNA and genes. These V and J calls originate from TCRdb's pipeline instead of the authors' own analysis. The sample table lists 300,000 to 450,000 distinct CDR3 sequences, roughly 25% of them with a count of one. 70% to 75% of the sample comes from the top ten.

The sequenced material came from blood. Here the chain combines TRBV6-4 and TRBJ2-7; TRBD1 could be the D gene, as 6 bases match. This receptor was taken from a man aged 50-60 years with Graves' hyperthyroidism. The DNA sequence follows: TGTGCCAGCAGCCTCGGACAGCCAGTAAGGGAGCAGTACTTC. Translated, it gives CASSLGQPVREQYF.